This T cell receptor beta chain was found in a study of cytomegalovirus exposure and HLA in healthy donors. 60 Vbeta and 13 Jbeta primers were used in PCR. Clones were sequenced by immunoSEQ multiplex PCR, and TCRdb holds only the in-frame ones, with some missing. The sample holds around 110,000 clones, 65% seen once. Broader study findings: In a later analysis, productive TCRs from donors in an Asian-associated ancestry cluster reportedly carried fewer N-insertions than the cohort mean.

Participants comprised healthy donors of bone marrow. In the case of this clone: The antigen remains undetermined.

V was clipped by 0 bases and J by 1 base, with 11 bases between them. Per germline, CDR1 SGDLS and CDR2 YYNGEE. This CDR3 comprises 15 residues. Sequences were obtained from PBMCs. The clonotype originates from a woman in her forties in good health and CMV-seropositive. The chain has TRBV9 and TRBJ2-7, with a weak D call TRBD2 (5 bases). The CDR3 region has the DNA TGTGCCAGCAGCGTAGGTAGCGCGCAGTCCTACGAGCAGTACTTC. It yields the protein CASSVGSAQSYEQYF.